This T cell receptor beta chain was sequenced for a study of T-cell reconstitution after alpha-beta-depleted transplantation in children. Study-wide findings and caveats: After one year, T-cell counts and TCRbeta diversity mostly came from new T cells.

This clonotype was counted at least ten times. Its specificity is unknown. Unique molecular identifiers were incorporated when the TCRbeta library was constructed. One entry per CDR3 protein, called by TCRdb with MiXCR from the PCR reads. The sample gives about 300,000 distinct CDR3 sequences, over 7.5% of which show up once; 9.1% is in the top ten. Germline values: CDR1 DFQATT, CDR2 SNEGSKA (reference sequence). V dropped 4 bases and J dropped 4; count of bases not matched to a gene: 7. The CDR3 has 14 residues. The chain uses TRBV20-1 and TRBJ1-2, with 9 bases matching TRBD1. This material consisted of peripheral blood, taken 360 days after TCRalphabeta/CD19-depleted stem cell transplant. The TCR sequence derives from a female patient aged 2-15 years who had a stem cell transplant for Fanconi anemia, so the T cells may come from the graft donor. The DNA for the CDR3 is TGCAGTGCTACCAGACAGGGGGATAGCTATGGCTACACCTTC. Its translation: CSATRQGDSYGYTF.